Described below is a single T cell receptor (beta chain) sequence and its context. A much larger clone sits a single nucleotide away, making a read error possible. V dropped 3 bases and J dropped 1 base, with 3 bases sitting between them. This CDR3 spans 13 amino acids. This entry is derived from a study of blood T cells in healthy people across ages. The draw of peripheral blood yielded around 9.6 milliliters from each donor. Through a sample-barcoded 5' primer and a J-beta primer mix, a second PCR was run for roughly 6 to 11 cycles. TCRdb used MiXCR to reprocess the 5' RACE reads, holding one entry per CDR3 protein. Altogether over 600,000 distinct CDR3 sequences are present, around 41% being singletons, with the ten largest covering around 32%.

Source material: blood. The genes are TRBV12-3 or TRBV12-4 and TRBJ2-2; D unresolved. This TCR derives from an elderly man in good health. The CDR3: CASSFRNTGELFF. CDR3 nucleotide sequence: TGTGCCAGCAGTTTCAGGAACACCGGGGAGCTGTTTTTT.